This TCR beta chain was obtained from a study of T cells in narcolepsy. Points from the study as a whole: Comparing one patient's CSF and blood CD4+ clonotypes highlighted HCRT- and TRIB2-specific autoreactive clonotypes. Blood of same and different patients, but not healthy controls, reportedly held recurring autoreactive clonotypes.

TCRdb's copy holds only in-frame clones and misses some; the assay was immunoSEQ multiplex PCR. The table lists just over 40,000 clones, approximately 89% of them singletons, with roughly 1.2% in the top ten. The CDR3 is 14 amino acids. The ends were cut back, 1 base at V and 0 bases at J, with 7 bases in the middle. Looked up from germline, CDR1 is SGHVS and CDR2 is FNYEAQ. A word on this clone: No antigen is known for it.

The TCR was taken from a human donor with narcolepsy. Material for sequencing was CD45RA- memory CD4+ T cells from PBMCs. The chain links TRBV7-6 to TRBJ2-7; D gene uncertain. The CDR3 bases are TGTGCCAGCAGCTTAGGGCAGCTCTCCTACGAGCAGTACTTC. It specifies CASSLGQLSYEQYF. The full variable domain, its missing parts supplied by reference TRBV7-6 and TRBJ2-7, is GAGVSQSPRYKVTKRGQDVALRCDPISGHVSLYWYRQALGQGPEFLTYFNYEAQQDKSGLPNDRFSAERPEGSISTLTIQRTEQRDSAMYRCASSLGQLSYEQYFGPGTRLTVT.